This TCR beta chain was sequenced during a study of blood T cell repertoires in COVID-19. Study processing details: Reference gene primer amplification in the assay estimated nucleated cell counts. Only in-frame clones appear in the TCRdb table, and some are missing; sequencing was by immunoSEQ multiplex PCR. The DNA gave D and trimming, while V, J and clone size come from that table. The sample holds about 280,000 clones, 70% to 90% seen once. Trimming stripped 0 bases from V and 6 bases from J, with 18 bases between. Germline lookup yields CDR1 GTSNPN and CDR2 SVGIG (reference sequence). The CDR3 is 16 residues long.

This TCR was recovered from a man aged 50-60 years with active or convalescent COVID-19. The sample consisted of peripheral blood. The rearrangement joins TRBV30 to TRBJ2-1; weak D call: TRBD1 (5 bases). The CDR3 nucleotides are TGTGCCTGGAGTGTCCTAGGCGGCAGGGCTTCCAATGAGCAGTTCTTC. Translation gives CAWSVLGGRASNEQFF.